This TCR beta chain originates from a study of blood T cell repertoires in COVID-19. At the level of the study: From the United States, Italy and Spain came samples of acute and convalescent COVID-19. The analysed material was cDNA or gDNA that came from T cells, B-cell-depleted T cells, or PBMCs.

The CDR3 is 16 residues long. The germline V gene encodes CDR1 SGHDT and CDR2 YYEEEE. Losses at the gene ends were 2 bases for V and 2 bases for J; bases not matched to a gene: 5. In its sample, this clone was seen a few times. Sequencing was performed with immunoSEQ multiplex PCR; in TCRdb, only in-frame clones are kept and a portion is missing. The sample consists of 150,000 to 200,000 clones, around 73% of them appearing once. V gene TRBV5-6 combines with J gene TRBJ2-7; TRBD2 agrees at 12 bases. The receptor was derived from a woman in her 50s who had recovered from COVID-19. The sequenced sample was PBMCs or T cells enriched from blood (not recorded which). The CDR3 spells CASSLRGLAGTYEQYF. In DNA, the CDR3 is TGTGCCAGCAGCTTACGAGGACTAGCGGGAACCTACGAGCAGTACTTC.